Given below is one TCR beta chain in context. This sample stems from a study of T-cell reconstitution after alpha-beta-depleted transplantation in children. Library preparation (for TCRbeta) was performed with unique molecular identifiers. TCRdb ran MiXCR on the PCR reads and lists one entry per CDR3 protein. The table lists around 400,000 distinct CDR3 sequences, roughly 20% of them singletons, with approximately 3.9% in the top ten. The source was PBMCs from the stem cell graft donor, collected from the stem cell graft. The receptor was isolated from a human donor who donated a stem cell graft to a child with acute myeloid leukemia.

In DNA form, the CDR3 reads TGCAGTGCACAACTAGCGGGAGGTTACACAGATACGCAGTATTTT. It specifies CSAQLAGGYTDTQYF. This chain connects TRBV20-1 to TRBJ2-3; 12 nucleotides line up with TRBD2. With V trimmed by 6 bases and J by 2 bases, 6 bases remained unmatched. CDR3 length equals 15 residues. The V gene's germline CDR1 is DFQATT and CDR2 SNEGSKA (reference sequence).